This TCR beta chain was documented in a study of OX40 agonist ivuxolimab in advanced cancers. The CDR3 is 14 residues long. With 2 bases clipped from V and 4 bases from J, the junction kept 3 bases outside the gene matches. CDR1 is LNHDA, CDR2 SQIVND, per germline (reference sequence). This clone has more than one count but fewer than ten. Method: immunoSEQ multiplex PCR; TCRdb's copy keeps in-frame clones and lacks some. The sample holds almost 80,000 clones, almost 85% seen once. The receptor comes from an adult with an advanced solid tumor such as melanoma, head and neck, liver or kidney cancer. This rearrangement joins TRBV19 to TRBJ1-1, with 8 positions matching TRBD1. The starting material was CD4+ or CD8+ T cells sorted from blood, obtained in a trial of the OX40 agonist ivuxolimab. The CDR3 reads CASSIQGAGTEAFF. Written as DNA, the CDR3 is TGTGCCAGTAGTATACAGGGGGCGGGCACTGAAGCTTTCTTT.